The next 13 T cell receptor beta chains were all read from a single sample in a study of siplizumab effects on memory and regulatory T cells. Generated by immunoSEQ multiplex PCR, the TCRdb table keeps only in-frame clones and is missing some. The table has about 100,000 clones, roughly 93% seen once. Material for sequencing was non-Treg CD4+ T cells sorted from blood. All receptors come from a human donor in good health.

The rearrangement uses TRBV9 and TRBJ2-2, with 11 bases fitting TRBD1. V shed 7 bases and J 5 bases; nucleotides not matched to a gene: 7. CDR1 and CDR2 from the germline V gene are SGDLS and YYNGEE. CDR3 size: 15 residues. The CDR3 sequence is CASGDRDRGTGELFF. The CDR3 coding sequence is TGTGCCAGCGGAGACCGGGACAGGGGGACCGGGGAGCTGTTTTTT.

The chain has TRBV5-4 and TRBJ2-3, with 7 bases identical to TRBD2. J lost 2 bases, V lost 0 bases, and 6 bases had no gene match. CDR1 is SGHNT and CDR2 is YYREEE in the germline V gene (reference sequence). CDR3 length: 16 amino acids. CDR3 nucleotide sequence: TGTGCCAGCAGCTTGGGAGGACTAGTAAACACAGATACGCAGTATTTT. Translated: CASSLGGLVNTDTQYF.

The rearrangement joins TRBV14 to TRBJ2-1, with 9 bases matching TRBD2. The germline CDR1 and CDR2 sequences are SGHDN and FVKESK. There are 17 residues in the CDR3. With V trimmed by 0 bases and J by 5 bases, 8 bases remained unmatched. CDR3 region: CASSQDWVTSGHNEQFF. Here the CDR3 DNA reads TGTGCCAGCAGCCAAGATTGGGTGACTAGCGGTCACAATGAGCAGTTCTTC.

The chain carries TRBV15 and TRBJ2-1; D tentatively reads TRBD1 or TRBD2 (5 bases each). The length of the CDR3 is 18 residues. From germline, CDR1 is LNHNV and CDR2 YYDKDF (reference sequence). With 8 bases removed from V and 4 bases from J, the gap between germline ends came to 27 bases. The CDR3, as DNA: TGTGCCACCTCACGCGAGGGGAACCTCCCCTCGGGTTACAATGAGCAGTTCTTC. It specifies CATSREGNLPSGYNEQFF.

The chain recombines TRBV5-4 with TRBJ2-3, with 10 bases that match TRBD2. V dropped 3 bases and J dropped 4; count of bases not matched to a gene: 8. CDR3 length equals 16 residues. Germline loops: CDR1 SGHNT, CDR2 YYREEE (reference sequence). CDR3 in DNA: TGTGCCAGCAGCTCCCGGCTAGCGGGAGCCCCAGATACGCAGTATTTT. Residues: CASSSRLAGAPDTQYF.

DNA of the CDR3: TGTGCCAGCAGCAGGGAGTACGAGCAGTACTTC. Translating gives CASSREYEQYF. J is TRBJ2-7 and V is TRBV25-1, with D perhaps being TRBD1 or TRBD2 (5 bases each). Trimming removed 6 bases from V and 4 bases from J, with 7 bases in between. The CDR3 extends over 11 amino acids. CDR1 is MGHDK, CDR2 SYGVNS, per germline.

This clone was observed a few times. The chain employs TRBV2 and TRBJ1-5; 10 nucleotides align to TRBD1. The junction had 6 bases not matched to a gene; V was cut back by 3 bases and J by 7 bases. Per germline, CDR1 SNHLY and CDR2 FYNNEI. CDR3 length equals 15 residues. The CDR3 protein is CASSDWDRGVQPQHF. The CDR3 DNA reads as TGTGCCAGCAGTGACTGGGACAGGGGAGTGCAGCCCCAGCATTTT.

This chain joins TRBV7-3 and TRBJ2-6; D may be TRBD1 or TRBD2 (5 bases each). The V end lost 3 bases, the J end lost 0 bases, and 12 bases lay between the germline ends. Germline V gives CDR1 SGHTA, CDR2 FQGTGA. The CDR3 totals 17 residues. The DNA for the CDR3 is TGTGCCAGCAGCTTCGGGGCTCCGGCCTCTGGGGCCAACGTCCTGACTTTC. Its translation is CASSFGAPASGANVLTF. The variable domain in full, with the rest retrieved from reference TRBV7-3 and TRBJ2-6, is GAGVSQTPSNKVTEKGKYVELRCDPISGHTALYWYRQSLGQGPEFLIYFQGTGAADDSGLPNDRFFAVRPEGSVSTLKIQRTERGDSAVYLCASSFGAPASGANVLTFGAGSRLTVL.

This chain connects TRBV5-6 to TRBJ1-2; 8 bases are shared with TRBD1. The CDR3 runs 14 residues. Unmatched junction bases numbered 8, after V lost 4 bases and J lost 6 bases. Germline values: CDR1 SGHDT, CDR2 YYEEEE. CDR3 sequence (DNA): TGTGCCAGCAGCCCTTATACAGGGGGGAATGGCTACACCTTC. Its translation is CASSPYTGGNGYTF.

The chain has TRBV19 and TRBJ2-3, with 13 bases lining up with TRBD2. The ends lost 2 bases at V and 0 bases at J; junction bases unmatched: 8. Germline V gene sequence: CDR1 LNHDA, CDR2 SQIVND (reference sequence). The CDR3 length is 19 residues. The CDR3 DNA reads TGTGCCAGTAGTATAACTAGCGGGAGGGCCAGTACCAGCACAGATACGCAGTATTTT. Translating gives CASSITSGRASTSTDTQYF.

The chain couples TRBV5-4 to TRBJ2-1; perhaps TRBD2 as D (6 bases). This CDR3 contains 16 residues. The V end was cut by 1 base, the J end by 0 bases, with 11 bases between. Germline V gene sequence: CDR1 SGHNT, CDR2 YYREEE (reference sequence). The CDR3 loop reads CASSLSSAGSYNEQFF. The CDR3 DNA follows: TGTGCCAGCAGCTTGTCTAGCGCCGGCTCCTACAATGAGCAGTTCTTC.

CDR3 amino acids: CASSPPAYLSGYTF. CDR3 nucleotide sequence: TGTGCCAGCTCACCACCCGCCTACTTGTCTGGCTACACCTTC. The chain recombines TRBV18 with TRBJ1-2; the D is unclear. V lost 0 bases, J lost 7 bases, and 12 bases lay in between. CDR1 is KGHSH, CDR2 LQKENI, per germline. The CDR3 sequence is 14 residues long.

V is TRBV29-1 and J is TRBJ2-3; TRBD1 matches 7 bases. Germline loops: CDR1 SQVTM, CDR2 ANQGSEA. Trimming took 4 bases from V and 4 from J; bases not matched to a gene: 5. The CDR3 is 13 residues long. CDR3: CSVGWDSADTQYF. The CDR3 DNA reads as TGCAGCGTTGGCTGGGACAGCGCAGATACGCAGTATTTT.